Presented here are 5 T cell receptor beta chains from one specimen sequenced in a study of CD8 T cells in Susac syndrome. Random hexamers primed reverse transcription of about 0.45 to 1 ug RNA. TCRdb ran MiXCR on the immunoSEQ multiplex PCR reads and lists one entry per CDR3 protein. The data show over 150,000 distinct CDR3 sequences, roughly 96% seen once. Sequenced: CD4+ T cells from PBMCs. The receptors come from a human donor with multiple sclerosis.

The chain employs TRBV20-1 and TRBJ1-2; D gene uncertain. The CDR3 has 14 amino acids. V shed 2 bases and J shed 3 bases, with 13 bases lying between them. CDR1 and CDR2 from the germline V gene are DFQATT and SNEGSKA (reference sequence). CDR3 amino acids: CSARHLGLDYGYTF. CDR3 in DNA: TGCAGTGCTAGACACCTCGGGCTTGACTATGGCTACACCTTC.

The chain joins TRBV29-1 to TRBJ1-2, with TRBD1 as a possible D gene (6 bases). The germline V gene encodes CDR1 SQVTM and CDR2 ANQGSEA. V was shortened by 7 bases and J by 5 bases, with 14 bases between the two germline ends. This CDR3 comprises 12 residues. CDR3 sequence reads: CSARTAGYGYTF. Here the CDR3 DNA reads TGCAGCGCTCGGACAGCCGGGTATGGCTACACCTTC. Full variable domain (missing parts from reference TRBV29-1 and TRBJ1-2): SAVISQKPSRDICQRGTSLTIQCQVDSQVTMMFWYRQQPGQSLTLIATANQGSEATYESGFVIDKFPISRPNLTFSTLTVSNMSPEDSSIYLCSARTAGYGYTFGSGTRLTVV.

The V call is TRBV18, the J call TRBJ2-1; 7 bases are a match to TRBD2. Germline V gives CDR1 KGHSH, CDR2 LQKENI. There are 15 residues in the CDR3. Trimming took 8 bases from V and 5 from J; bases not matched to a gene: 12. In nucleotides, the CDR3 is TGTGCCAGCCGCAAAGCGGGATCCGAAAACAATGAGCAGTTCTTC. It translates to CASRKAGSENNEQFF.

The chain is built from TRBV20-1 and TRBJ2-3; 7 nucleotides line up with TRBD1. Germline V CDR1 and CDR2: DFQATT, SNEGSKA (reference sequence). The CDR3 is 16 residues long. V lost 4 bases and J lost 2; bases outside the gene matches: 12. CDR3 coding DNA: TGCAGTGCTACTCCGACCACCGACAGGGCCACAGATACGCAGTATTTT. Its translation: CSATPTTDRATDTQYF.

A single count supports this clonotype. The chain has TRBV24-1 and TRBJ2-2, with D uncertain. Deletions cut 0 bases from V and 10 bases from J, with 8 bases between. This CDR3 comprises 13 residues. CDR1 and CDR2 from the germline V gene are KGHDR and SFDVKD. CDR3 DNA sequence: TGTGCCACCAGTGATTTGAGACGGTCGGAGCTGTTTTTT. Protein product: CATSDLRRSELFF.